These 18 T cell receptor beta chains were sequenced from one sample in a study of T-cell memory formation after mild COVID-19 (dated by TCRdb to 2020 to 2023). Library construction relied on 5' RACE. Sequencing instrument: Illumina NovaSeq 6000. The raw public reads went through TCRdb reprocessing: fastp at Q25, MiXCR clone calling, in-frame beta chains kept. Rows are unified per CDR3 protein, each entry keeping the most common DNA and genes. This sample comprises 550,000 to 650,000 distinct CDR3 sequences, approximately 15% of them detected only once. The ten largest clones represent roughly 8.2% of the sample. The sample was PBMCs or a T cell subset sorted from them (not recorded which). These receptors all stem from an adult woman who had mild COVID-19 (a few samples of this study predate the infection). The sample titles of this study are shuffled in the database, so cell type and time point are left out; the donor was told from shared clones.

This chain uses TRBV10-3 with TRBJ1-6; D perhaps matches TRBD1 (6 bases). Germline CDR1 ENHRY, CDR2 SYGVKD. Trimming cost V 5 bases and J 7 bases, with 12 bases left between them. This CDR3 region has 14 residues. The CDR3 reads CAISTGTRNSPLHF. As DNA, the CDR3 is TGTGCCATCAGTACCGGGACAAGGAATTCACCCCTCCACTTT.

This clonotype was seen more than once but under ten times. The CDR3 sequence: CASSLVAGGWGDTQYF. Written as DNA, the CDR3 is TGTGCCAGCAGCTTAGTAGCAGGGGGCTGGGGGGATACGCAGTATTTT. This chain joins TRBV7-2 and TRBJ2-3, with 8 bases that match TRBD1. The CDR3 has 16 amino acids. In germline, CDR1 is SGHTA, CDR2 FQGNSA. After removal of 1 base from V and 6 bases from J, the junction contained 9 bases not matched to a gene.

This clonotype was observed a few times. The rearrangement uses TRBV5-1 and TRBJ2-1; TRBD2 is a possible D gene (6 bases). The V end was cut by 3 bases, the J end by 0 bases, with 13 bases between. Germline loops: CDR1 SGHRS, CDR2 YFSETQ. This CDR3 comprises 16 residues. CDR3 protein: CASSWGGRASYNEQFF. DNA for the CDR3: TGCGCCAGCAGCTGGGGAGGCAGGGCCTCCTACAATGAGCAGTTCTTC.

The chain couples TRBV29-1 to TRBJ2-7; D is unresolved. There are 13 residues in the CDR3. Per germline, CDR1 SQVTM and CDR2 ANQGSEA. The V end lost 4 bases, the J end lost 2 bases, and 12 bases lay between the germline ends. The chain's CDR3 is CSVGNGRTYEQYF. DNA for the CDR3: TGCAGCGTTGGGAATGGCAGAACCTACGAGCAGTACTTC.

Here the CDR3 reads CAWRRQGGGYTF. In DNA, the CDR3 is TGTGCCTGGAGAAGACAGGGGGGTGGCTACACCTTC. The chain couples TRBV30 to TRBJ1-2, with 9 bases fitting TRBD1. The CDR3 runs to 12 residues. Trimming took 3 bases from V and 7 from J; bases not matched to a gene: 3. Per the germline V gene, CDR1 is GTSNPN and CDR2 is SVGIG (reference sequence).

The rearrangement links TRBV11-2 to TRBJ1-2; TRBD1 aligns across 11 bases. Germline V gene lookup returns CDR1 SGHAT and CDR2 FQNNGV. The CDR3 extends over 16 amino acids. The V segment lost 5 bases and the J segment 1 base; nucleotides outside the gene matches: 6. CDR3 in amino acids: CASSPWTGGINYGYTF. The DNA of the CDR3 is TGTGCCAGCAGCCCCTGGACAGGGGGCATTAACTATGGCTACACCTTC.

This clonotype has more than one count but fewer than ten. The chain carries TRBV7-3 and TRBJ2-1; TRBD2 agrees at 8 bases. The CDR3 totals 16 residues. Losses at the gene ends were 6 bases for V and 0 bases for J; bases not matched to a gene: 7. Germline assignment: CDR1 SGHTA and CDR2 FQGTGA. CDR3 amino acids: CASRPTSGSSYNEQFF. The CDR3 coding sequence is TGTGCCAGCAGGCCCACTAGCGGTAGCTCCTACAATGAGCAGTTCTTC.

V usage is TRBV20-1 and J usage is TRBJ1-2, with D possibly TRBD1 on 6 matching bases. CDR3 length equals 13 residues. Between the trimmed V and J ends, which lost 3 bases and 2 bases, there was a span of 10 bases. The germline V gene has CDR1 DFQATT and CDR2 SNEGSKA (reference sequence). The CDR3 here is CSASRQANYGYTF. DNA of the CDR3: TGCAGTGCTAGTCGACAGGCAAACTATGGCTACACCTTC.

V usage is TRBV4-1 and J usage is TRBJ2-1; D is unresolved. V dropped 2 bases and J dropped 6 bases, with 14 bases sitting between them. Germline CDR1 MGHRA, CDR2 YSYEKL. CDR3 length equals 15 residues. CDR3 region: CASSQTAHPGNEQFF. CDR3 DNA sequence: TGCGCCAGCAGCCAAACTGCCCATCCCGGCAATGAGCAGTTCTTC.

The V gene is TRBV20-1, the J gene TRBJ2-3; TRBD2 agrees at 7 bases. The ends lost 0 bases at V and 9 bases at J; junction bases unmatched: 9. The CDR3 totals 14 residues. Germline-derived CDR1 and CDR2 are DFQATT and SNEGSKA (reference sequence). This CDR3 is CSAREFGTTRTQYF. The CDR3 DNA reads TGCAGTGCTAGAGAGTTTGGGACTACACGAACGCAGTATTTT.

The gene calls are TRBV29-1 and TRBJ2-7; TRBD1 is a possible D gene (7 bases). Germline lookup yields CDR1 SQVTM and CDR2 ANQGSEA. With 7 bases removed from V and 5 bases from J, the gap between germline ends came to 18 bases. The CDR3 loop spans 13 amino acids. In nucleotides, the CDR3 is TGCAGCGGCAGCAGGGGGGCAGTCGACGAGCAGTACTTC. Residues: CSGSRGAVDEQYF.

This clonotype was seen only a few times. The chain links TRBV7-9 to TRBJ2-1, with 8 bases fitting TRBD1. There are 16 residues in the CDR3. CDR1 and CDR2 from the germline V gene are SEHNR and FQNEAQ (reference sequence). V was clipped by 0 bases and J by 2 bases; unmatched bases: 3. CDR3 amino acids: CASSLARTGPYNEQFF. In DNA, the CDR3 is TGTGCCAGCAGCTTAGCGAGGACAGGGCCCTACAATGAGCAGTTCTTC.

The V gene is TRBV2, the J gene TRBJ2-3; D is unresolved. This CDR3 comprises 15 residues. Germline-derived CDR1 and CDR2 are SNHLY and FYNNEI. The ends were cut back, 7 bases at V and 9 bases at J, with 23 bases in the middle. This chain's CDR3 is CASIQTSSVYGTQYF. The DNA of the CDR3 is TGTGCCAGCATCCAAACCTCCTCGGTATATGGCACGCAGTATTTT.

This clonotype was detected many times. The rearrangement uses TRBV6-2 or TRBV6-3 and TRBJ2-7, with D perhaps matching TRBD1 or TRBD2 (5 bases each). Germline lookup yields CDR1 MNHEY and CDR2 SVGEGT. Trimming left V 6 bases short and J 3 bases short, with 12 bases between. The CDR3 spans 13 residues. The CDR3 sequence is CASRDTGLYEQYF. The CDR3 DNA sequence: TGTGCCAGCAGGGACACAGGACTCTACGAGCAGTACTTC.

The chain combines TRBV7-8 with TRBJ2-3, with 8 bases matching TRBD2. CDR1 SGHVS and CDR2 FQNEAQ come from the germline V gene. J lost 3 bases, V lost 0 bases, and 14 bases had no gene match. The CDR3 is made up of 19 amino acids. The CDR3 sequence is CASSLAPGTGGPETDTQYF. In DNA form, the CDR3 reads TGTGCCAGCAGCTTAGCACCGGGAACGGGGGGGCCGGAGACAGATACGCAGTATTTT.

The DNA of the CDR3 is TGTGCCAGCAGCTTCGGAGGGGGTGGCAACACCGGGGAGCTGTTTTTT. Its translation is CASSFGGGGNTGELFF. The chain is built from TRBV7-2 and TRBJ2-2; D is possibly TRBD1 or TRBD2 (6 bases each). Trimming removed 3 bases at V and 2 bases at J, with 13 bases between. The CDR3 runs 16 residues. CDR1 is SGHTA, CDR2 FQGNSA, per germline.

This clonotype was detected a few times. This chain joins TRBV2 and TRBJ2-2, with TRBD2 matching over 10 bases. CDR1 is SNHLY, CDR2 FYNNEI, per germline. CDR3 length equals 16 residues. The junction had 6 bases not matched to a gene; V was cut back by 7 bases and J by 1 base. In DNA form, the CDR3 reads TGTGCCAGCAAGGCTAGCGGGGGAGTGAACACCGGGGAGCTGTTTTTT. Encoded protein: CASKASGGVNTGELFF.

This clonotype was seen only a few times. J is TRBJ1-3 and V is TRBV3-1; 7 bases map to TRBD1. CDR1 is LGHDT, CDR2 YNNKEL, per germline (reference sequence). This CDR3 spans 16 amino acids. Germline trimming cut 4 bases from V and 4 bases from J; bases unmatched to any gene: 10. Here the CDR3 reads CASSRRQGDSGNTIYF. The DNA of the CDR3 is TGTGCCAGCAGCCGACGACAGGGAGATTCAGGAAACACCATATATTTT.